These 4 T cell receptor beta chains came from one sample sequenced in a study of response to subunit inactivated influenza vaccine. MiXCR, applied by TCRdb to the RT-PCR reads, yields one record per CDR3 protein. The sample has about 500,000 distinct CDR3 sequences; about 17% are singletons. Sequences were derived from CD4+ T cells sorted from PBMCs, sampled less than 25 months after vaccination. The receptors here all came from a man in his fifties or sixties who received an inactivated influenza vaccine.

The CDR3 coding sequence is TGTGCCAGCAGCGGCAGGGGTGGCTACACCTTC. Its translation is CASSGRGGYTF. The rearrangement links TRBV9 to TRBJ1-2; the D gene is possibly TRBD1 (6 bases). The CDR3 extends over 11 amino acids. Trimming pared 3 bases from V and 7 bases from J, leaving 7 bases between. The germline V gene has CDR1 SGDLS and CDR2 YYNGEE. Full variable domain (missing parts from reference TRBV9 and TRBJ1-2): DSGVTQTPKHLITATGQRVTLRCSPRSGDLSVYWYQQSLDQGLQFLIQYYNGEERAKGNILERFSAQQFPDLHSELNLSSLELGDSALYFCASSGRGGYTFGSGTRLTVV.

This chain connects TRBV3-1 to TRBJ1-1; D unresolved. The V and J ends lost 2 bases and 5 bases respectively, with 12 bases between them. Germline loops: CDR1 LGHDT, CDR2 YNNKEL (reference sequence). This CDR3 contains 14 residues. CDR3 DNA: TGTGCCAGCAGCCAATTGAACAGTGGAACTGAAGCTTTCTTT. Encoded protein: CASSQLNSGTEAFF.

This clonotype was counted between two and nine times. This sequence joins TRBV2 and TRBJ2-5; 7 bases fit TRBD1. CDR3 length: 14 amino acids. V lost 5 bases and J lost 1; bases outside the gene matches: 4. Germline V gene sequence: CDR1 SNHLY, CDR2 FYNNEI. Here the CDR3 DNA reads TGTGCCAGCAGTAAGGGACAGACCCAAGAGACCCAGTACTTC. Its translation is CASSKGQTQETQYF.

CDR3 sequence (DNA): TGTGCCAGCATTGACGGGACAGGATTCTACAATGAGCAGTTCTTC. Encoded protein: CASIDGTGFYNEQFF. The genes are TRBV12-3 or TRBV12-4 and TRBJ2-1, with 8 nucleotides matching TRBD1. V trimming: 7 bases; J trimming: 3 bases; junction bases outside the gene matches: 8. This CDR3 contains 15 residues.